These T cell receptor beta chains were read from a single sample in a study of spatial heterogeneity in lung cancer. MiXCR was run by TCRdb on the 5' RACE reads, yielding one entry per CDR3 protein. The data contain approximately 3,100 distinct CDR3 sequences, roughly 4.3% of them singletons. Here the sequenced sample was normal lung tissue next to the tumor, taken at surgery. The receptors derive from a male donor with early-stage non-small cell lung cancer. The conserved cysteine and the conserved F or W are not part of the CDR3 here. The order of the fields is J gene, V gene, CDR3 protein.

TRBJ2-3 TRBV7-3 ASSSSSGRGADTQY
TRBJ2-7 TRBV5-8 ASSLASGRAGYEQY
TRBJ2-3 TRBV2 ASSRQDRGTDTQY
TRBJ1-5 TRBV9 ASSSPRDSNQPQH
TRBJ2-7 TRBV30 AWGTSGAYEQY
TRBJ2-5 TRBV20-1 SAWTINQETQY
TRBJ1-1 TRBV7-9 ASRPGTGRAF
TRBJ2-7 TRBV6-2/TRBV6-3 ASSPRQGAYEQY
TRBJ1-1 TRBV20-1 SARDLGVAEAF
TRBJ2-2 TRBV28 ASRPTQGNTGELF
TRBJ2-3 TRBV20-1 SAGGGETGTDTQY
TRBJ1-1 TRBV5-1 ASSLALGGRFQAF
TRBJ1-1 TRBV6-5 ASSILGNTEAF
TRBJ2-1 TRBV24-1 ATSDPRGDSRDYNEQF
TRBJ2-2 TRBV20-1 SARRLAGITGELF
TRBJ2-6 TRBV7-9 ASSSSPGAGANVLT
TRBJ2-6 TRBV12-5 ASAPAGQGALSGANVLT
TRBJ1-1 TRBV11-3 ASSHTGPPRDTEAF
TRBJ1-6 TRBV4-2 ASSQDAKGSSYNSPLH
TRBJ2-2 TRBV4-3 ASSHDRGYTGELF
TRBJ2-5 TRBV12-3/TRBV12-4 ASRRTSGAQETQY
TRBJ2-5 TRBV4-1 ASSQEGGLETQY
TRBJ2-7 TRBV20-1 SAKRGPSYEQY
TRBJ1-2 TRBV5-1 ASSLDLGTATSDYGYT
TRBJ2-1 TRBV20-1 SAFRTSRGSNMGNEQF
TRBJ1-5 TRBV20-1 SASVGTTNQPQH
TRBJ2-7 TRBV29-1 SARRAGSYEQY
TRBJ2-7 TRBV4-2 ASSQDWTPFGGEQY
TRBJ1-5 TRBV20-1 SAKMTGGADQPQH
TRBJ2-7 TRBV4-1 ASSQNAGYPYEQY
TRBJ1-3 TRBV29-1 SVEGEQGASGNTIY
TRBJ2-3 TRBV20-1 SARVGTDTQY
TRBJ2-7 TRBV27 ASSLGGSAYEQY
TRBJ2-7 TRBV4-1 ASSQVAGVESSYEQY
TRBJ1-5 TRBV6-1 ASSADRDRGSNQPQH
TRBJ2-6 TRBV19 ASSRVGAGANVLT
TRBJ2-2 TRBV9 ASSPRGPGELF
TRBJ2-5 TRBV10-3 AISEDRVQETQY
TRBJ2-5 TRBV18 ASSPPATRETQY
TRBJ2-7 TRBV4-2 ASSQEPGRAYEQY
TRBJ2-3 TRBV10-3 AISDVVVDTQY
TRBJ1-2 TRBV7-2 ASSPGAGLSDYT
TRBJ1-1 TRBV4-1 ASSQDFSGGRNTEAF
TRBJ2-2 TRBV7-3 ASGVLNGGELF
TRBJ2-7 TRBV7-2 ASSTRVSSYEQY
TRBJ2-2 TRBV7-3 ASSSAPMNTGELF
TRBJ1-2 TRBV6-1 ASSGDRGRDGYGYT
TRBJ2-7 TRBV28 ASSFPGEGTGAYEQY
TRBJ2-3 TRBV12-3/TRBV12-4 ASSLWASGGGADTQY
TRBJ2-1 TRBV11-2 ASSNLRIAGYNEQF